This TCR beta chain appears in the sequencing data of a study of tumor-infiltrating T cells and Merkel cell polyomavirus (dated by TCRdb to the late 2010s). General notes on the study: The study examined CD8+ T cells specific for the Merkel cell polyomavirus KLL epitope in Merkel cell carcinoma patients. Disease stage at presentation varied among the patients, and patient follow-up lasted a median of roughly three years, ranging from 1.1 to 6.0 years. Patient treatments varied, were not standardized, and included chemotherapy, radiation and immunotherapies. In 14 samples, TRB sequencing was done on KLL-tetramer-sorted cells from blood or tumor-infiltrating lymphocytes, along with about a dozen matched whole-tumor samples. Most of the whole-tumor samples were 25-micron curls sectioned from formalin-fixed, paraffin-embedded tissue blocks. In the whole study, one tumor sample was a frozen nodal tumor digest, and another tumor sample was a flash-frozen core biopsy of a metastasis. Results and caveats for the whole study, not just this receptor: One limitation of the study is the small sample size (n ≈ eleven patients). A significant MCC-specific survival advantage (P = 0.0051) was associated with a greater number of unique KLL-specific clonotypes in tumors (roughly 5-110 vs 0-3). Only a single viral epitope was studied, so T cells against other Merkel cell polyomavirus epitopes were not captured. KLL-specific TRB repertoires were found to be diverse and largely private, with only one public clonotype, shared by two patients, identified among roughly 400 unique sequences. A higher intratumoral fraction of KLL-specific T cells (1.9-18% versus roughly 0-0.15%) was associated with significantly improved MCC-specific survival.

Robust positive staining for Merkel cell polyomavirus Large T antigen was observed by immunohistochemistry in the tumors of all patients. The study included roughly twelve Merkel cell carcinoma patients who had robust KLL-tetramer+ populations, above 0.04% of CD8+ T cells, in blood and/or cultured TIL. Every patient was Caucasian, and patient ages had a median of 65 years and ranged from roughly 45 to 85 years. Lymph node tumors were analyzed for patients with unknown primaries who presented with nodal disease, or when insufficient primary tissue was available. As for this clone: The antigen it binds to is not known. The input lacks base qualities; no much larger clone sits a single base away.

The library was produced with the immunoSEQ multiplex PCR assay. Genomic DNA extraction, TRB sequencing and normalization were carried out by Adaptive Biotechnologies (Seattle, WA). Per the source publication's procedure: Clonality was calculated as one minus the Shannon entropy of productive TRB sequences, normalized by log2 of unique productive sequences. To identify KLL-specific clonotypes in tumors, TCRbeta CDR3 amino acid sequences were matched against the sequences from the tetramer-sorted sample of each patient. TCRdb mirrors the immuneACCESS table, restricted to in-frame sequences. Some clones are absent from its copies; in checked studies, under half trace to an unresolved V gene, and the reason for the others is unknown. The D gene and trimming were derived from the DNA, and the V and J assignments and clone size from that table. The table for this sample lists under 30,000 clones; around 90% of them were counted only once. The top ten hold around 2.8% of the sample.

CDR1 and CDR2 are drawn from the germline V gene: MDHEN, SYDVKM. The CDR3 spans 16 residues, from the cysteine through the phenylalanine. The entry retains the CDR3 DNA only, 48 bases that are in frame from base 1. V is pared back by 2 bases and J by 7 bases, with 18 bases lying between the germline termini. The clonotype originates from a man over 45 with Merkel cell carcinoma. The chain joins TRBV28 to TRBJ1-5; matching of 5 bases hints at TRBD1 as the D gene. The sample was lymph node tissue. At the DNA level, the sequence is TGTGCCAGCAGTTTAGTCGCGGGGGGTTTTGGGCAGCCCCAGCATTTT. Protein translation: CASSLVAGGFGQPQHF.